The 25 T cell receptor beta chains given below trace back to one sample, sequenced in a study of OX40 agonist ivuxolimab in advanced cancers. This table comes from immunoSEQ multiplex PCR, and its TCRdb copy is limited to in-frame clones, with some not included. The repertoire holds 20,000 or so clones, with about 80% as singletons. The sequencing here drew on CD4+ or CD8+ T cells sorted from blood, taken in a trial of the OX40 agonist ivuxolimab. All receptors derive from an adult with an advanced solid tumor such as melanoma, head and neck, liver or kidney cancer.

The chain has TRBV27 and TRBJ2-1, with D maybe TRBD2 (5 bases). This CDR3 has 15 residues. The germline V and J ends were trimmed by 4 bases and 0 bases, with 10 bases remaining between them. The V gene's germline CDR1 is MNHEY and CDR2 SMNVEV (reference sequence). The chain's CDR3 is CASSWTARSYNEQFF. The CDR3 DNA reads TGTGCCAGCAGTTGGACTGCCCGCTCCTACAATGAGCAGTTCTTC.

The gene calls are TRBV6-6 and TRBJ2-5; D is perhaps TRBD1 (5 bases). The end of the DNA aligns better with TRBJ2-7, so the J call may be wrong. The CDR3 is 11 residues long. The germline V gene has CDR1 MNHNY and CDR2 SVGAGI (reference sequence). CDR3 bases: TGTGCCAGCAGATGGACACGCGAGCAGTACTTC. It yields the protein CASRWTREQYF.

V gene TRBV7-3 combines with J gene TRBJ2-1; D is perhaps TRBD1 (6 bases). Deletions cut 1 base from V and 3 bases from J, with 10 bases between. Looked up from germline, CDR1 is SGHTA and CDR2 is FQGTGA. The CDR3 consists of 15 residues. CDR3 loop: CASSLIPTGYNEQFF. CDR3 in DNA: TGTGCCAGCAGCTTAATACCGACAGGCTACAATGAGCAGTTCTTC.

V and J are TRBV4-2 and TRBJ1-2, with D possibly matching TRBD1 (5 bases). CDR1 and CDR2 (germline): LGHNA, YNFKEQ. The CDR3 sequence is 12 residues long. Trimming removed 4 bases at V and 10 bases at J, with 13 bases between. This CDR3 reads CASSPRTFAYTF. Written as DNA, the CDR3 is TGTGCCAGCAGCCCCCGGACATTCGCCTACACCTTC.

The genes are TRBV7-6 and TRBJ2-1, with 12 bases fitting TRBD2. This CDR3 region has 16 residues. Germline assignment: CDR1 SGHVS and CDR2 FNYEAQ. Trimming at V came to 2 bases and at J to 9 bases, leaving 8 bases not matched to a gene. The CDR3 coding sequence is TGTGCCAGCAGCTTATCTAGCGGGGGGGCCTTACTTGAGCAGTTCTTC. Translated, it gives CASSLSSGGALLEQFF.

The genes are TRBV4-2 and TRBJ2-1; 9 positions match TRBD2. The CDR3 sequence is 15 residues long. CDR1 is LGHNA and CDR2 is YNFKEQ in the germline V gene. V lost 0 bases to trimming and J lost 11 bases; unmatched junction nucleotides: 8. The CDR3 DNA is TGTGCCAGCAGCCAAGAGTTCCCTAGCGGGGACAAGCAGTTCTTC. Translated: CASSQEFPSGDKQFF.

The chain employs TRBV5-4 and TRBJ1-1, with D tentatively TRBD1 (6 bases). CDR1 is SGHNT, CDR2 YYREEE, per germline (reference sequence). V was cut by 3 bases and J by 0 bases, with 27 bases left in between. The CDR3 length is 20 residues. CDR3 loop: CASSSRGGQYLPNMNTEAFF. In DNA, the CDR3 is TGTGCCAGCAGCTCTCGAGGGGGGCAGTATCTCCCGAACATGAACACTGAAGCTTTCTTT.

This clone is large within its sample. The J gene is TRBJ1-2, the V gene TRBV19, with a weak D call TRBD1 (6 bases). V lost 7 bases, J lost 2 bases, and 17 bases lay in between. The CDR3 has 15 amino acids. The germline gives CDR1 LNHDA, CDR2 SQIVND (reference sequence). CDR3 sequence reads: CASKAGGHTNYGYTF. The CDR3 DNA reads TGTGCCAGTAAGGCCGGGGGACATACCAACTATGGCTACACCTTC.

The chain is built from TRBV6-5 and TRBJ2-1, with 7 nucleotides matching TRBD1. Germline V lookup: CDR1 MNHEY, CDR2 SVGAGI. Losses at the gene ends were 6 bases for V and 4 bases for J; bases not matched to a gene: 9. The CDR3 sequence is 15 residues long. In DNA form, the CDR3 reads TGTGCCAGCAGGAGGGACAGTGACTTATACAATGAGCAGTTCTTC. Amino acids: CASRRDSDLYNEQFF.

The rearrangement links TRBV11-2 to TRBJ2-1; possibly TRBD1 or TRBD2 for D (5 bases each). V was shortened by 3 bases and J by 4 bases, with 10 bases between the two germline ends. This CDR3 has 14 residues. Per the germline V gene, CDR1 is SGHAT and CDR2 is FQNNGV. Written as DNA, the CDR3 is TGTGCCAGCAGCTTTGGGACGGCTTACAATGAGCAGTTCTTC. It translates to CASSFGTAYNEQFF.

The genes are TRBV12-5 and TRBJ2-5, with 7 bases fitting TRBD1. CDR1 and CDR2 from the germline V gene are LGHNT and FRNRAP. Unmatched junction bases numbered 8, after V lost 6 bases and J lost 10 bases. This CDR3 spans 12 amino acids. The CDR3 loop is CASGYNRDSQYF. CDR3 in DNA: TGTGCTAGTGGCTATAACCGGGACAGCCAGTACTTC.

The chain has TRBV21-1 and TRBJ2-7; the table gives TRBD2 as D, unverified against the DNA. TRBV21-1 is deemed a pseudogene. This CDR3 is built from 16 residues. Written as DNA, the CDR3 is TGTGCCAGCAGACCCGAGGGAGGGGACCCTTACTACGAGCAGTACTTC. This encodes CASRPEGGDPYYEQYF.

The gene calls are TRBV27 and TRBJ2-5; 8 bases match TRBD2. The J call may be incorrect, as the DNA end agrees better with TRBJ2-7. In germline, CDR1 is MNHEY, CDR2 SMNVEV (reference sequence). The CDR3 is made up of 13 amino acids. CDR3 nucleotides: TGTGCCAGCAGTTTTGATCGGGGGGGCGAGCAGTACTTC. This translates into CASSFDRGGEQYF.

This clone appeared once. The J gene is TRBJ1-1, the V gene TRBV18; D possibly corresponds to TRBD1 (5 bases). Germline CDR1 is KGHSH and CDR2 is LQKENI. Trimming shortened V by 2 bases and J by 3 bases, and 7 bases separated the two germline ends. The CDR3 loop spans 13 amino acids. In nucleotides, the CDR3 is TGTGCCAGCTCACCAAGGGGTTACACTGAAGCTTTCTTT. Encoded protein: CASSPRGYTEAFF. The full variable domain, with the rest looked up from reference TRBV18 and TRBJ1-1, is NAGVMQNPRHLVRRRGQEARLRCSPMKGHSHVYWYRQLPEEGLKFMVYLQKENIIDESGMPKERFSAEFPKEGPSILRIQQVVRGDSAAYFCASSPRGYTEAFFGQGTRLTVV.

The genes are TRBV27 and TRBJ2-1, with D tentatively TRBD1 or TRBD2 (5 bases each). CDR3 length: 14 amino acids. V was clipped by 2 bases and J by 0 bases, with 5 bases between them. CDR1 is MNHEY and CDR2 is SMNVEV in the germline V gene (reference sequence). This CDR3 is CASSLGGSYNEQFF. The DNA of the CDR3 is TGTGCCAGCAGTTTAGGGGGCTCCTACAATGAGCAGTTCTTC.

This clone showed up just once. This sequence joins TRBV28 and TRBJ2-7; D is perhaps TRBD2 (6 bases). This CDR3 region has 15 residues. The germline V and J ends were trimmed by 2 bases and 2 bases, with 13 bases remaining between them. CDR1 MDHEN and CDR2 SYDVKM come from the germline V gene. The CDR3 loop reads CASSLAGPPTYEQYF. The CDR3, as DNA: TGTGCCAGCAGTTTAGCGGGGCCCCCCACCTACGAGCAGTACTTC. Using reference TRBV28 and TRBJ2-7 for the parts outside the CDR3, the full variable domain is DVKVTQSSRYLVKRTGEKVFLECVQDMDHENMFWYRQDPGLGLRLIYFSYDVKMKEKGDIPEGYSVSREKKERFSLILESASTNQTSMYLCASSLAGPPTYEQYFGPGTRLTVT.

The CDR3 is CASSFGQFSYEQYF. CDR3 DNA: TGTGCCAGCAGCTTCGGACAATTCTCCTACGAGCAGTACTTC. The chain links TRBV5-6 to TRBJ2-7, with D possibly being TRBD1 (5 bases). The CDR3 is 14 residues long. In germline, CDR1 is SGHDT, CDR2 YYEEEE. Trimming shortened V by 2 bases and J by 0 bases, and 9 bases separated the two germline ends.

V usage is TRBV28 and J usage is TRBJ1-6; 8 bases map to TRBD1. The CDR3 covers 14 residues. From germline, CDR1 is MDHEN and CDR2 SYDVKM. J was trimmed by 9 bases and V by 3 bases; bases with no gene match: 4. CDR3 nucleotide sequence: TGTGCCAGCAGTTTGACAGGGGCGGGTTCACCCCTCCACTTT. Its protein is CASSLTGAGSPLHF.

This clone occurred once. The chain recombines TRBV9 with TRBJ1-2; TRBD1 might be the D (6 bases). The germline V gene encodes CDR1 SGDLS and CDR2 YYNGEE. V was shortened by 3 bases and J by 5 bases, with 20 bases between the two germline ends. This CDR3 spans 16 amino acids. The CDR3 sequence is CASSGVSKDSQYGYTF. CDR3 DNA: TGTGCCAGCAGCGGCGTTTCCAAGGACAGCCAGTATGGCTACACCTTC.

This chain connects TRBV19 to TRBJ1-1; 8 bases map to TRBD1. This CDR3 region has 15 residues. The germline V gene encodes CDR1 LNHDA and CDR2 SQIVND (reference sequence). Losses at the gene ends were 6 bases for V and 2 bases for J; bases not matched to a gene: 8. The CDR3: CASSPGQVINTEAFF. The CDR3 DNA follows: TGTGCCAGTAGCCCGGGACAGGTTATCAACACTGAAGCTTTCTTT.

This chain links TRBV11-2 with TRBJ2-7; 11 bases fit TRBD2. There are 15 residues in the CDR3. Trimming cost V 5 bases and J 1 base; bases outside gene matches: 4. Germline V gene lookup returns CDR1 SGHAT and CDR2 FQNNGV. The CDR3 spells CASSMTSGESYEQYF. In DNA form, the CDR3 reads TGTGCCAGCAGCATGACTAGCGGGGAGTCCTACGAGCAGTACTTC.

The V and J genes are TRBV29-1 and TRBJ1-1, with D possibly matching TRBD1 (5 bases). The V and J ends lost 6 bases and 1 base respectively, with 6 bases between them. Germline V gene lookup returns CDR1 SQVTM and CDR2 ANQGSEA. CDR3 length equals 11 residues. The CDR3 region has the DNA TGCAGCGTGGGGGAGAACACTGAAGCTTTCTTT. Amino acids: CSVGENTEAFF.

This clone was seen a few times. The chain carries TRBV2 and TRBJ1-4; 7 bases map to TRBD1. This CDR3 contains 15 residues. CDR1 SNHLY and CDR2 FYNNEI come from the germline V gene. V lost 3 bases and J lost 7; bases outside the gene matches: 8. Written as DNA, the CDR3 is TGTGCCAGCAGTGATAGGCGGGCAGGGGGTGAAAAACTGTTTTTT. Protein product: CASSDRRAGGEKLFF.

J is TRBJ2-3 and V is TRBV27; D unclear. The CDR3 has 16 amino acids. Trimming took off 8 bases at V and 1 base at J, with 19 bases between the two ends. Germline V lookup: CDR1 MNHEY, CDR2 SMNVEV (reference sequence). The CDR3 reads CASDSKFMGGTDTQYF. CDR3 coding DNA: TGTGCCAGCGACTCCAAATTCATGGGTGGCACAGATACGCAGTATTTT.

CDR3 DNA: TGTGCCAGCGGGGCGCAGCAGTTCTTC. Its protein is CASGAQQFF. V gene TRBV2 combines with J gene TRBJ2-1; perhaps TRBD1 as D (5 bases). Trimming removed 8 bases at V and 11 bases at J, with 7 bases between. Germline-derived CDR1 and CDR2 are SNHLY and FYNNEI. This CDR3 region has 9 residues.